This paragraph covers one T cell receptor (beta chain) sequence. The antigen remains unidentified. These data are taken from a study of cytomegalovirus exposure and HLA in healthy donors. Overall study context: About 80 million unique TCR sequences came from HLA-typed donors in an early release. Study results and caveats: Many donors carried some public TCRs, although rarity characterized most TCR sequences. In a later analysis, across HLA loci, associated TCR counts were highest for DRB1, lowest for HLA-C.

Primers included in the PCR were 60 Vbeta and 13 Jbeta primers. Some clones are missing from TCRdb's copy, which holds only in-frame ones; the method was immunoSEQ multiplex PCR. The repertoire consists of fewer than 250,000 clones, with about four fifths occurring once and the leading ten covering around 3.6%. In germline, CDR1 is SGHTA, CDR2 FQGNSA. The CDR3 sequence is 15 residues long. With 1 base clipped from V and 4 bases from J, the junction kept 6 bases outside the gene matches. Sequences were obtained from PBMCs. The TCR was taken from a man aged 35 to 55 in good health and CMV-seropositive. The chain is built from TRBV7-2 and TRBJ2-7; 8 bases fit TRBD2. As DNA, the CDR3 is TGTGCCAGCAGCTTAGAAGCGGGAGCGGGGTACGAGCAGTACTTC. Protein product: CASSLEAGAGYEQYF. Full variable domain (outside the CDR3, taken from reference TRBV7-2 and TRBJ2-7): GAGVSQSPSNKVTEKGKDVELRCDPISGHTALYWYRQSLGQGLEFLIYFQGNSAPDKSGLPSDRFSAERTGGSVSTLTIQRTQQEDSAVYLCASSLEAGAGYEQYFGPGTRLTVT.